The 2 T cell receptor beta chains presented below share a single source sample, sequenced in a study of T-cell reconstitution after alpha-beta-depleted transplantation in children. Researchers prepared the TCRbeta library using unique molecular identifiers, the study reports. Using its own MiXCR run on the PCR reads, TCRdb lists one record per CDR3 protein. The sample yields more than 400,000 distinct CDR3 sequences, approximately 42% seen once. The starting material was PBMCs, obtained before TCRalphabeta/CD19-depleted stem cell transplant. These receptors originate from a girl aged 2 to 9 with aplastic anemia, due to receive a stem cell transplant.

The rearrangement uses TRBV29-1 and TRBJ2-4, with 9 bases matching TRBD1. This CDR3 comprises 14 residues. CDR1 and CDR2 (germline): SQVTM, ANQGSEA. Trimming at V came to 6 bases and at J to 0 bases, leaving 3 bases not matched to a gene. CDR3 nucleotide sequence: TGCAGCGTATGGACAGGGGTAGCCAAAAACATTCAGTACTTC. Translation gives CSVWTGVAKNIQYF.

CDR3 DNA sequence: TGTGCCAGCAGACCCTTCCGAGGGGCTAGCGGGCCCTACAATGAGCAGTTCTTC. Protein product: CASRPFRGASGPYNEQFF. V and J are TRBV12-3 or TRBV12-4 and TRBJ2-1; 8 nucleotides line up with TRBD2. V was clipped by 6 bases and J by 2 bases; unmatched bases: 15. CDR3 length: 18 amino acids.